Below, 30 T cell receptor beta chains from the same sample are listed, as sequenced in a study of shared clonotypes between healthy human individuals. Here immunoSEQ multiplex PCR was the method, and the copy in TCRdb shows in-frame clones only, minus some. Of approximately 1.1 million clones listed, approximately 80% are singletons. The specimen sequenced was memory CD4+ T cells from PBMCs. This sample's subset: CD45RA-negative fraction. The receptor set was obtained from a man younger than 35 in good health. Some clones in this sample may be carry-over from other donors' samples.

The V and J genes are TRBV2 and TRBJ2-2, with 12 bases that match TRBD1. J lost 5 bases, V lost 6 bases, and 4 bases had no gene match. The CDR3 loop spans 15 amino acids. Germline loops: CDR1 SNHLY, CDR2 FYNNEI. This CDR3 reads CASRGTGGRTGELFF. CDR3 coding DNA: TGTGCCAGCAGGGGGACAGGGGGCAGGACCGGGGAGCTGTTTTTT.

The chain carries TRBV28 and TRBJ2-5; D may be TRBD1 or TRBD2 (5 bases each). The CDR3 length is 14 residues. Germline V gene sequence: CDR1 MDHEN, CDR2 SYDVKM. The germline V and J ends were trimmed by 6 bases and 2 bases, with 13 bases remaining between them. DNA for the CDR3: TGTGCCAGCAGCCGTCCTGGGGGACAAGAGACCCAGTACTTC. Translated, it gives CASSRPGGQETQYF.

This clone was counted a single time. The chain is built from TRBV18 and TRBJ2-2; D call uncertain. Germline assignment: CDR1 KGHSH and CDR2 LQKENI. V shed 0 bases and J shed 1 base, with 6 bases lying between them. The CDR3 runs to 15 residues. The CDR3: CASSPPQRNTGELFF. The CDR3 DNA follows: TGTGCCAGCTCACCACCGCAGCGGAACACCGGGGAGCTGTTTTTT.

About this clone: The same CDR3 also results from other DNA sequences found in this sample. The chain is built from TRBV5-1 and TRBJ1-2; a possible D gene is TRBD1 (6 bases). There are 14 residues in the CDR3. CDR1 and CDR2 from the germline V gene are SGHRS and YFSETQ. Between the trimmed V and J ends, which lost 1 base and 2 bases, there was a span of 9 bases. The CDR3 DNA sequence: TGCGCCAGCAGCTTGCTGACAGGAAACTATGGCTACACCTTC. The encoded protein is CASSLLTGNYGYTF. Supplemented by reference TRBV5-1 and TRBJ1-2, the full variable domain reads KAGVTQTPRYLIKTRGQQVTLSCSPISGHRSVSWYQQTPGQGLQFLFEYFSETQRNKGNFPGRFSGRQFSNSRSEMNVSTLELGDSALYLCASSLLTGNYGYTFGSGTRLTVV.

The rearrangement joins TRBV4-1 to TRBJ2-7; the D is unclear. V was trimmed by 0 bases and J by 6 bases, leaving 12 bases between them. The CDR3 runs to 14 residues. Germline-derived CDR1 and CDR2 are MGHRA and YSYEKL. CDR3 protein: CASSQDRVVGEQYF. CDR3 nucleotide sequence: TGCGCCAGCAGCCAAGACCGGGTAGTTGGCGAGCAGTACTTC.

V is TRBV2 and J is TRBJ2-7; perhaps TRBD1 as D (5 bases). V lost 6 bases, J lost 5 bases, and 8 bases lay in between. Germline CDR1 reads SNHLY; CDR2 reads FYNNEI. CDR3 length equals 11 residues. CDR3 coding DNA: TGTGCCAGCAGGCAGGGTCACGAGCAGTACTTC. This codes for CASRQGHEQYF.

This chain links TRBV10-2 with TRBJ2-4, with a tentative D call TRBD2 (6 bases). Trimming cost V 4 bases and J 5 bases, with 12 bases left between them. The CDR3 totals 14 residues. CDR1 and CDR2 from the germline V gene are WSHSY and SAAADI. The CDR3 DNA sequence: TGCGCCAGCAGTGTTGCGGGGTTTCAAAACATTCAGTACTTC. Protein product: CASSVAGFQNIQYF.

This clone has only one observation. CDR3 residues: CASSDPGQVGGYEQYF. Here the CDR3 DNA reads TGTGCCAGCAGTGACCCAGGGCAGGTAGGGGGCTACGAGCAGTACTTC. This sequence joins TRBV2 and TRBJ2-7; maybe TRBD1 (6 bases). Germline CDR1 and CDR2: SNHLY and FYNNEI. This CDR3 has 16 residues. V lost 3 bases and J 3 bases, leaving 18 bases between the germline ends.

V and J are TRBV30 and TRBJ1-5, with 9 bases matching TRBD1. The CDR3 length is 15 residues. V lost 0 bases and J lost 6; bases outside the gene matches: 6. Per germline, CDR1 GTSNPN and CDR2 SVGIG (reference sequence). CDR3 nucleotide sequence: TGTGCCTGGAGTGTGGGCACAGGGGGCGGTCAGCCCCAGCATTTT. Residues: CAWSVGTGGGQPQHF. Filled out from reference TRBV30 and TRBJ1-5, the complete variable domain reads SQTIHQWPATLVQPVGSPLSLECTVEGTSNPNLYWYRQAAGRGLQLLFYSVGIGQISSEVPQNLSASRPQDRQFILSSKKLLLSDSGFYLCAWSVGTGGGQPQHFGDGTRLSIL.

The V call is TRBV6-6, the J call TRBJ1-5; possibly TRBD1 for D (6 bases). The V gene's germline CDR1 is MNHNY and CDR2 SVGAGI (reference sequence). Trimming cost V 3 bases and J 7 bases, with 13 bases left between them. CDR3 length equals 14 residues. The DNA of the CDR3 is TGTGCCAGCAGTTATGGGGGGCAGGAGCAGCCCCAGCATTTT. Protein product: CASSYGGQEQPQHF.

This rearrangement joins TRBV15 to TRBJ2-3; no clear D. CDR1 is LNHNV, CDR2 YYDKDF, per germline (reference sequence). CDR3 length: 16 residues. V lost 0 bases, J lost 5 bases, and 15 bases lay in between. The CDR3 DNA sequence: TGTGCCACCAGCAGAGATGGGCGTAGGTTTGGAGATACGCAGTATTTT. Translated: CATSRDGRRFGDTQYF.

The CDR3 coding sequence is TGTGCCAGCAGCCCACGGACTAGAACCGTAGGGGAGCTGTTTTTT. Its protein product is CASSPRTRTVGELFF. The chain has TRBV7-2 and TRBJ2-2, with TRBD2 matching 7 bases. Germline V CDR1 and CDR2: SGHTA, FQGNSA. V was pared by 5 bases and J by 8 bases, with 11 bases of the junction left unmatched. The CDR3 spans 15 residues.

The rearrangement joins TRBV19 to TRBJ2-7, with a possible D match to TRBD1 (6 bases). Per the germline V gene, CDR1 is LNHDA and CDR2 is SQIVND (reference sequence). Trimming shortened V by 6 bases and J by 3 bases, and 12 bases separated the two germline ends. The CDR3 runs to 13 residues. CDR3 region: CASSRNRDYEQYF. The CDR3 bases are TGTGCCAGTAGCCGGAACAGGGACTACGAGCAGTACTTC. The entire variable domain, with the rest obtained from reference TRBV19 and TRBJ2-7, is as follows: DGGITQSPKYLFRKEGQNVTLSCEQNLNHDAMYWYRQDPGQGLRLIYYSQIVNDFQKGDIAEGYSVSREKKESFPLTVTSAQKNPTAFYLCASSRNRDYEQYFGPGTRLTVT.

Here the CDR3 DNA reads TGCGCCAGCAGCTTGGAGGTTTCGGGGGAGCTGTTTTTT. Translated: CASSLEVSGELFF. V usage is TRBV5-1 and J usage is TRBJ2-2; no definite D call. V lost 0 bases and J lost 8, with 8 bases in between. Germline V gene sequence: CDR1 SGHRS, CDR2 YFSETQ. The CDR3 runs to 13 residues.

The chain couples TRBV5-1 to TRBJ2-7; D is unresolved. The germline V and J ends were trimmed by 0 bases and 4 bases, with 14 bases remaining between them. Germline assignment: CDR1 SGHRS and CDR2 YFSETQ. This CDR3 contains 15 residues. The CDR3 region is CASSLGVSLQYEQYF. The CDR3 nucleotides are TGCGCCAGCAGCTTGGGGGTGAGCCTTCAATACGAGCAGTACTTC. The whole variable domain, filled in from reference TRBV5-1 and TRBJ2-7, reads KAGVTQTPRYLIKTRGQQVTLSCSPISGHRSVSWYQQTPGQGLQFLFEYFSETQRNKGNFPGRFSGRQFSNSRSEMNVSTLELGDSALYLCASSLGVSLQYEQYFGPGTRLTVT.

This chain connects TRBV18 to TRBJ2-7; D is possibly TRBD1 (5 bases). The CDR3 sequence is 15 residues long. Trimming pared 2 bases from V and 2 bases from J, leaving 13 bases between. Germline V gene sequence: CDR1 KGHSH, CDR2 LQKENI. CDR3 loop: CASSPTGHGAYEQYF. CDR3 in DNA: TGTGCCAGCTCACCAACAGGTCATGGGGCCTACGAGCAGTACTTC.

V gene TRBV2 combines with J gene TRBJ2-1, with unresolved D. The germline gives CDR1 SNHLY, CDR2 FYNNEI. The ends were cut back, 6 bases at V and 8 bases at J, with 23 bases in the middle. The CDR3 loop spans 16 amino acids. The CDR3 here is CASSQATSPSMDEQFF. In nucleotides, the CDR3 is TGTGCCAGCAGCCAGGCAACCTCCCCCTCTATGGATGAGCAGTTCTTC.

About this clone: Other DNA sequences of this sample code for an identical CDR3. The chain couples TRBV29-1 to TRBJ2-5; 7 bases are a match to TRBD2. CDR3 length: 12 amino acids. V dropped 6 bases and J dropped 3; count of bases not matched to a gene: 4. The germline CDR1 and CDR2 sequences are SQVTM and ANQGSEA. CDR3 nucleotides: TGCAGCGTACTGAGCGGGGAAGAGACCCAGTACTTC. Its translation is CSVLSGEETQYF.

The V and J genes are TRBV7-8 and TRBJ2-7; D remains unclear. This CDR3 has 18 amino acids. Germline CDR1 is SGHVS and CDR2 is FQNEAQ. Trimming stripped 3 bases from V and 2 bases from J, with 23 bases between. DNA for the CDR3: TGTGCCAGCAGCTTCCCGTTTCATTTGGGATCCTCCACCTACGAGCAGTACTTC. This sequence encodes CASSFPFHLGSSTYEQYF.

The J gene is TRBJ1-1, the V gene TRBV7-9; D is undetermined. Trimming cost V 3 bases and J 5 bases, with 10 bases left between them. This CDR3 spans 13 amino acids. Per germline, CDR1 SEHNR and CDR2 FQNEAQ (reference sequence). CDR3 residues: CASSFEVGTEAFF. CDR3 nucleotide sequence: TGTGCCAGCAGCTTTGAGGTTGGAACTGAAGCTTTCTTT.

This clone appeared a few times. The chain is built from TRBV18 and TRBJ1-1; D uncertain. The CDR3 is made up of 17 amino acids. The V and J ends lost 6 bases and 7 bases respectively, with 27 bases between them. Per germline, CDR1 KGHSH and CDR2 LQKENI. The CDR3 loop reads CASSSRFLAGGSREAFF. For the CDR3, the DNA is TGTGCCAGCTCGTCGAGGTTTCTAGCAGGAGGATCCCGTGAAGCTTTCTTT.

The gene calls are TRBV28 and TRBJ2-3; a weak D match, TRBD2 (5 bases). Germline CDR1 reads MDHEN; CDR2 reads SYDVKM. There are 12 residues in the CDR3. Trimming shortened V by 8 bases and J by 4 bases, and 10 bases separated the two germline ends. The CDR3 spells CASAGGADTQYF. The CDR3 DNA is TGTGCCAGCGCGGGCGGAGCAGATACGCAGTATTTT.

For this clone: Possible read error: a much larger clone is one base away. The rearrangement joins TRBV28 to TRBJ1-4, with D perhaps matching TRBD1 (5 bases). Germline loops: CDR1 MDHEN, CDR2 SYDVKM. This CDR3 region has 13 residues. Trimming took off 3 bases at V and 8 bases at J, with 10 bases between the two ends. The CDR3 is CASSLQGKEKLFF. The CDR3, as DNA: TGTGCCAGCAGTTTGCAGGGAAAGGAAAAACTGTTTTTT.

The gene calls are TRBV5-6 and TRBJ1-1; no firm D call. The CDR3 length is 15 residues. Germline loops: CDR1 SGHDT, CDR2 YYEEEE. V gave up 4 bases and J gave up 4 bases, with 17 bases separating them. The CDR3 spells CASSSRRSPGTEAFF. The CDR3 nucleotides are TGTGCCAGCAGCAGTAGACGGTCACCGGGCACTGAAGCTTTCTTT.

This rearrangement joins TRBV2 to TRBJ1-6, with TRBD1 identical over 10 bases. The trim removed 4 bases at V and 9 bases at J, leaving 3 bases unmatched. The germline CDR1 and CDR2 sequences are SNHLY and FYNNEI. This CDR3 is built from 14 residues. CDR3 DNA: TGTGCCAGCAGTGGACAGGGGGCGCGTTCACCCCTCCACTTT. Translated, it gives CASSGQGARSPLHF.

This chain uses TRBV7-2 with TRBJ2-6; 7 bases are a match to TRBD1. Germline CDR1 SGHTA, CDR2 FQGNSA. Trimming cost V 5 bases and J 1 base; bases outside gene matches: 8. This CDR3 has 17 amino acids. DNA of the CDR3: TGTGCCAGCAGCCGGGACAGTCTTGGATCTGGGGCCAACGTCCTGACTTTC. Amino acid sequence: CASSRDSLGSGANVLTF.

Of note for this clone: Other nucleotide sequences from this sample produce the same CDR3. This sequence joins TRBV18 and TRBJ1-1, with D hard to call. CDR1 is KGHSH and CDR2 is LQKENI in the germline V gene. V lost 3 bases and J 1 base, leaving 9 bases between the germline ends. The CDR3 length is 14 residues. Here the CDR3 reads CASSPTRENTEAFF. For the CDR3, the DNA is TGTGCCAGCTCACCGACTCGGGAGAACACTGAAGCTTTCTTT.

In this sample, this clone turned up a few times. The chain employs TRBV5-8 and TRBJ1-2; maybe TRBD1 (5 bases). The CDR3 is made up of 14 amino acids. Per the germline V gene, CDR1 is SGHTS and CDR2 is YDEGEE. Between the trimmed V and J ends, which lost 4 bases and 4 bases, there was a span of 14 bases. The CDR3, as DNA: TGTGCCAGCAGCCGCCAGGGCCTGGGCTATGGCTACACCTTC. Its translation: CASSRQGLGYGYTF.

This rearrangement joins TRBV18 to TRBJ2-3; 7 bases fit TRBD1. J lost 6 bases, V lost 6 bases, and 6 bases had no gene match. CDR1 is KGHSH, CDR2 LQKENI, per germline. This CDR3 is 13 amino acids long. Here the CDR3 reads CASSPQTGDTQYF. CDR3 nucleotides: TGTGCCAGCTCGCCGCAGACAGGGGATACGCAGTATTTT.

This chain links TRBV11-2 with TRBJ1-1, with D hard to call. Trimming shortened V by 4 bases and J by 1 base, and 10 bases separated the two germline ends. Germline CDR1 SGHAT, CDR2 FQNNGV. The CDR3 covers 14 residues. The CDR3 sequence: CASSSGRRNTEAFF. The DNA of the CDR3 is TGTGCCAGCAGCTCCGGACGGAGGAACACTGAAGCTTTCTTT.